This T cell receptor beta chain was obtained from a study of early T cells in non-severe SARS-CoV-2 infection. Study-level information: The input, bulk RNA from unsorted whole blood, was sequenced, and chains were unpaired. Study conclusions and caveats: A preference for anti-spike CD8 responses marked VDJdb matching, which missed private and CD4 specificities.

The CDR3 consists of 13 residues. Trimming at V came to 7 bases and at J to 7 bases, leaving 6 bases not matched to a gene. Of note for this clonotype: Its specificity is not known.

Tagging with unique molecular identifiers was applied to individual cDNA molecules. TCRdb reprocessed the 5' RACE reads via MiXCR and lists one record per CDR3 protein. The sample consists of about 71,000 distinct CDR3 sequences, more than 12% of them appearing once. The chain has TRBV12-3 or TRBV12-4 and TRBJ1-4, with 7 nucleotides matching TRBD1. The source is an adult who was a healthcare worker with PCR-confirmed SARS-CoV-2 infection or an uninfected control (not recorded which). The source material was whole blood, sampled at baseline. In DNA form, the CDR3 reads TGTGCCAGCACCCCCAGGGGGAGTGAAAAACTGTTTTTT. It specifies CASTPRGSEKLFF.